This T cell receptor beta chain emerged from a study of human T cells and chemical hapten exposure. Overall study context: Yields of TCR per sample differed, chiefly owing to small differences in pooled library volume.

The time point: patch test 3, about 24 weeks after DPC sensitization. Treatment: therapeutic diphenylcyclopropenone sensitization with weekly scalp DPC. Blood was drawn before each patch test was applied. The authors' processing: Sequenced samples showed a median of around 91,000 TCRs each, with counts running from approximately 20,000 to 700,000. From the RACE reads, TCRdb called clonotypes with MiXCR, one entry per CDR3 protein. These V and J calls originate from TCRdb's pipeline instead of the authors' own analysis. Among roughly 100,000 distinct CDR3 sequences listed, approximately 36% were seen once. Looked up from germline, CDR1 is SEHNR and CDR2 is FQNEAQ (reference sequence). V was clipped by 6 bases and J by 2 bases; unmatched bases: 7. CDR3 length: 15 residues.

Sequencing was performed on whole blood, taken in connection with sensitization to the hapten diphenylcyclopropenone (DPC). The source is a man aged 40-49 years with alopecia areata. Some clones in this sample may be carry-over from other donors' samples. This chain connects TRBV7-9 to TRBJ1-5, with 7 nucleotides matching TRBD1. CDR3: CASSLAGGGNQPQHF. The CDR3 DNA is TGTGCCAGCAGTCTTGCAGGGGGAGGCAATCAGCCCCAGCATTTT.